This T cell receptor (beta chain) was found in a study of blood T cell repertoires in COVID-19. In the study overall: COVID-19 samples, acute and convalescent, were from the United States, Italy and Spain. Nucleic acid was either cDNA or gDNA, and it came from T cells, B-cell-depleted T cells, or PBMCs.

The germline gives CDR1 SGHTA, CDR2 FQGTGA. Trimming removed 4 bases from V and 0 bases from J, with 14 bases in between. The CDR3 has 16 residues. As processed by the authors: From reference gene primer amplification, estimates of nucleated cell counts were derived. Sequencing was performed with immunoSEQ multiplex PCR; in TCRdb, only in-frame clones are kept and a portion is missing. V and J calls and clone size are as listed in that table; D and trimming were resolved from the DNA. The table shows around 200,000 clones, with roughly nine tenths occurring only once. This chain links TRBV7-3 with TRBJ2-3; possibly TRBD2 for D (5 bases). The sample taken for sequencing was peripheral blood. The sequence came from a woman under 30 who had recovered from COVID-19. CDR3 in DNA: TGTGCCAGCAGCTACACCCTTAGCGTCAGCACAGATACGCAGTATTTT. Encoded protein: CASSYTLSVSTDTQYF.